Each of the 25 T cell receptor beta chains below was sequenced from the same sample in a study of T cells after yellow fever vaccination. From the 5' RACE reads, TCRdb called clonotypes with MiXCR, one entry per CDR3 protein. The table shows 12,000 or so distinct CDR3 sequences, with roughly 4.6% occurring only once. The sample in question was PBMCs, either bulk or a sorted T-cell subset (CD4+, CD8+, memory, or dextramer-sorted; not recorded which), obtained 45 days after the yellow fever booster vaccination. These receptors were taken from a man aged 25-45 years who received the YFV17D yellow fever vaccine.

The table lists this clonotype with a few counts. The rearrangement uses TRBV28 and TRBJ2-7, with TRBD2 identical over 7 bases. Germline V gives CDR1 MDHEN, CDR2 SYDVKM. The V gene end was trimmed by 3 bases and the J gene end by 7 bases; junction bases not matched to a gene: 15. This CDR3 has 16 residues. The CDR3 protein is CASSFPSRGRLREQYF. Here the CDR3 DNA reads TGTGCCAGCAGTTTCCCCTCCCGCGGGAGACTGAGGGAGCAGTACTTC.

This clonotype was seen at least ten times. CDR3 sequence (DNA): TGTGCCAGCAGCTCTAGCGTCGGGGAGCTGTTTTTT. It yields the protein CASSSSVGELFF. This chain uses TRBV12-3 or TRBV12-4 with TRBJ2-2; TRBD2 is a possible D gene (6 bases). V lost 6 bases and J 7 bases, leaving 9 bases between the germline ends. There are 12 residues in the CDR3.

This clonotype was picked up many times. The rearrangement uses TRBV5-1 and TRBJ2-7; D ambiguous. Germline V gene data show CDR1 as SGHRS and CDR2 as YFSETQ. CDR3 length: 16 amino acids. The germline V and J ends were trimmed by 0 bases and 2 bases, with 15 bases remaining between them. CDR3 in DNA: TGCGCCAGCAGCTTGGGCCCCTTCGGGCGAACCTACGAGCAGTACTTC. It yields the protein CASSLGPFGRTYEQYF.

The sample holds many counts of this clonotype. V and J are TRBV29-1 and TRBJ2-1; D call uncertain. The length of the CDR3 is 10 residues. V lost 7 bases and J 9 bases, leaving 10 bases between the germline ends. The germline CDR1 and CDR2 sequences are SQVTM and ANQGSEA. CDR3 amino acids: CSGGGFEQFF. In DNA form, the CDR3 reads TGCAGCGGGGGTGGCTTTGAGCAGTTCTTC.

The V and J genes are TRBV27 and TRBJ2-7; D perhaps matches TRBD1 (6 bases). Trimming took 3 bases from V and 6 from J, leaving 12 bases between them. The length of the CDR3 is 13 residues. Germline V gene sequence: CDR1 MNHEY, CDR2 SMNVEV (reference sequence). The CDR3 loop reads CASSLQVGGEQYF. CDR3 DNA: TGTGCCAGCAGTTTGCAGGTAGGGGGCGAGCAGTACTTC.

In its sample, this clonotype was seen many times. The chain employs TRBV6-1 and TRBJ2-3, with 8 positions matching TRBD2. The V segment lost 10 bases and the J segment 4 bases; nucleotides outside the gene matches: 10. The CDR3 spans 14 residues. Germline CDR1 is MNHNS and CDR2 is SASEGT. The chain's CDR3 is CAIKRGTSADTQYF. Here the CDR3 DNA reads TGTGCCATCAAAAGGGGGACTAGTGCAGATACGCAGTATTTT.

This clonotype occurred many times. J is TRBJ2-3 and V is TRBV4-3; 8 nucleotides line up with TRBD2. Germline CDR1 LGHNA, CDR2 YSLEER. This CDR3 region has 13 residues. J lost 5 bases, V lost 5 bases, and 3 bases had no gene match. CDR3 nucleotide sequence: TGCGCCAGCAGCTCCCGGGGGGGAGATACGCAGTATTTT. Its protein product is CASSSRGGDTQYF.

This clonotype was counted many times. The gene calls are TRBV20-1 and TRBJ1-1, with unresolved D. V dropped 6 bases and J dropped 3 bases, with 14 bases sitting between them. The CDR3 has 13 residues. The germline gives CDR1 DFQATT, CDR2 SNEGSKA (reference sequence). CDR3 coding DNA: TGCAGTGCGACGTTGGAGAGGCACACTGAAGCTTTCTTT. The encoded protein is CSATLERHTEAFF.

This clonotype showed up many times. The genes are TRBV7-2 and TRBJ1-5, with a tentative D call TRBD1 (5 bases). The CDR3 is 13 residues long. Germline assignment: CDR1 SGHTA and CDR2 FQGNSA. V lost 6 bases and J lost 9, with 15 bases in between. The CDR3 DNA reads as TGTGCCAGCAGTTATGGGGGTCCCTGGCCCCAGCATTTT. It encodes CASSYGGPWPQHF.

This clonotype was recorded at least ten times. The CDR3 DNA follows: TGTGCCAGCAGTCCTTACCCCGGACTAGACTACGAGCAGTACTTC. The encoded protein is CASSPYPGLDYEQYF. The chain joins TRBV27 to TRBJ2-7, with 7 bases lining up with TRBD2. With V trimmed by 5 bases and J by 3 bases, 10 bases remained unmatched. The CDR3 consists of 15 residues. CDR1 is MNHEY, CDR2 SMNVEV, per germline (reference sequence).

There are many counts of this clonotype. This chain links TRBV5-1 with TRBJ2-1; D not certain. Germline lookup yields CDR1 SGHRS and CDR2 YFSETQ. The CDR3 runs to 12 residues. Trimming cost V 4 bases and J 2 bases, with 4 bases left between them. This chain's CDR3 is CASSPTYNEQFF. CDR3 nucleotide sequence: TGCGCCAGCAGCCCGACCTACAATGAGCAGTTCTTC.

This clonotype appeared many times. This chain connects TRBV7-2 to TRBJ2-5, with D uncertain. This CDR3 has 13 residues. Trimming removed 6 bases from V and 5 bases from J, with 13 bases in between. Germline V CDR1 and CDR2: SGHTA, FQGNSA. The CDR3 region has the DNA TGTGCCAGCAGTCCGGGCGAACTGGAGACCCAGTACTTC. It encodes CASSPGELETQYF.

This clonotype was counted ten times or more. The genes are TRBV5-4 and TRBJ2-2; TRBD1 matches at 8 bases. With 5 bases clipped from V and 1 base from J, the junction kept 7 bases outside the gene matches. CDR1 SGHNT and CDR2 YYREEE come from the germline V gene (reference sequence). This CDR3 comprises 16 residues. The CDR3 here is CASSSHGQGNTGELFF. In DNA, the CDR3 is TGTGCCAGCAGTTCCCACGGACAGGGGAACACCGGGGAGCTGTTTTTT.

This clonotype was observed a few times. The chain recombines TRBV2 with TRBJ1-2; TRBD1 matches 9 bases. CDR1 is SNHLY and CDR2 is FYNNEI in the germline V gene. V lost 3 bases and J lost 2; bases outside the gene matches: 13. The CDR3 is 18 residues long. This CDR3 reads CASSDTSQGAVVNYGYTF. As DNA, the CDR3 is TGTGCCAGCAGTGATACCTCACAGGGGGCGGTCGTCAACTATGGCTACACCTTC.

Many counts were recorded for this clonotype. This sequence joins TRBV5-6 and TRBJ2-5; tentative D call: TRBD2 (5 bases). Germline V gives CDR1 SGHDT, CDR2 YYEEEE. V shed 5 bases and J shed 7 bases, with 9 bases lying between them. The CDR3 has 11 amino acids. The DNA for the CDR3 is TGTGCCAGCAGTTACAGCGGGACCCAGTACTTC. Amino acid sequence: CASSYSGTQYF. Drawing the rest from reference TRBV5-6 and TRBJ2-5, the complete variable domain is DAGVTQSPTHLIKTRGQQVTLRCSPKSGHDTVSWYQQALGQGPQFIFQYYEEEERQRGNFPDRFSGHQFPNYSSELNVNALLLGDSALYLCASSYSGTQYFGPGTRLLVL.

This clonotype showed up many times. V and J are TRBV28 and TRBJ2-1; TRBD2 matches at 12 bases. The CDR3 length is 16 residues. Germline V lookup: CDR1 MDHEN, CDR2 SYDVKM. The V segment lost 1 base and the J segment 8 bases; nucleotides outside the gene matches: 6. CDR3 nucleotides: TGTGCCAGCAGTTTATCCGGACTAGCGGGACAGTATGAGCAGTTCTTC. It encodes CASSLSGLAGQYEQFF.

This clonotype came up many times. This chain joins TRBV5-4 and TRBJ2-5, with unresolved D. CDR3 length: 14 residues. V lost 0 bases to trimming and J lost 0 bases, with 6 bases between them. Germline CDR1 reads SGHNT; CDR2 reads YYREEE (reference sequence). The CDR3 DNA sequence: TGTGCCAGCAGCTTGGCTGGGAACCAAGAGACCCAGTACTTC. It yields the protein CASSLAGNQETQYF.

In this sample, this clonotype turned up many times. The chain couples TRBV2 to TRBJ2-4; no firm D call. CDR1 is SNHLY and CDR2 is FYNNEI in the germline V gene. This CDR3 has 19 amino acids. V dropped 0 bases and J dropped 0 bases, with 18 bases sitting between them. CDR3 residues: CASSEARLNLRLAKNIQYF. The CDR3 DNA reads TGTGCCAGCAGTGAAGCCCGCCTTAACCTCCGTCTAGCCAAAAACATTCAGTACTTC.

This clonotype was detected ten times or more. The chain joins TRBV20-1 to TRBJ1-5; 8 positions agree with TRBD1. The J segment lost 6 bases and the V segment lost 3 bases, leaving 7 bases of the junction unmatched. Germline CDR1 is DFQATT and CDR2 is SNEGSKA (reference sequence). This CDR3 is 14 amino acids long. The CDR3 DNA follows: TGCAGTGCTAGTCCCAGGGGGCACGGTCAGCCCCAGCATTTT. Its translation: CSASPRGHGQPQHF.

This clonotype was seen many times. CDR3 sequence (DNA): TGTGCCAGCAGCCACCAGGACAGGGGAGAGACCCAGTACTTC. Its translation is CASSHQDRGETQYF. J is TRBJ2-5 and V is TRBV4-2; 9 bases fit TRBD1. CDR3 length: 14 residues. Germline values: CDR1 LGHNA, CDR2 YNFKEQ. Trimming cost V 3 bases and J 4 bases; bases outside gene matches: 3.

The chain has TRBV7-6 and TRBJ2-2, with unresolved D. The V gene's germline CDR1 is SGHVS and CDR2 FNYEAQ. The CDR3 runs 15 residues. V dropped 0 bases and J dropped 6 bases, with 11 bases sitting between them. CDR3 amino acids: CASSLAIIRPGELFF. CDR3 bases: TGTGCCAGCAGCTTAGCGATTATAAGGCCCGGGGAGCTGTTTTTT. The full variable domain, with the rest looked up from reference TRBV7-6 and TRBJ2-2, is GAGVSQSPRYKVTKRGQDVALRCDPISGHVSLYWYRQALGQGPEFLTYFNYEAQQDKSGLPNDRFSAERPEGSISTLTIQRTEQRDSAMYRCASSLAIIRPGELFFGEGSRLTVL.

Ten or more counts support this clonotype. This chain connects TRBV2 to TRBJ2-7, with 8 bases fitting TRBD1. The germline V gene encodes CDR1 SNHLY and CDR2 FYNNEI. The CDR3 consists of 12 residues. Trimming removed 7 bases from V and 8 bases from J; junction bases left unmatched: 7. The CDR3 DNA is TGTGCCAGCACCATGGGACAGGTACAGCAGTACTTC. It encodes CASTMGQVQQYF.

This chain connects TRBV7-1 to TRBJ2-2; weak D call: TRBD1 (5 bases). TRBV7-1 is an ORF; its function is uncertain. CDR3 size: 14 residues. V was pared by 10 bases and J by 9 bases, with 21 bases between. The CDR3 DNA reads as TGTGCCATGGGGCCAGGGCGGATCTGCTGGGAGCTGTTTTTT. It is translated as CAMGPGRICWELFF.

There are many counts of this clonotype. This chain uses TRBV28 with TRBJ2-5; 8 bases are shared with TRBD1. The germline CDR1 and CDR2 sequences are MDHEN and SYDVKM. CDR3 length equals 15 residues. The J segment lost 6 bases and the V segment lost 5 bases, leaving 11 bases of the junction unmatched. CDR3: CASSTPSDREKTQYF. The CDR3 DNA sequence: TGTGCCAGCAGTACCCCTTCGGACAGGGAAAAGACCCAGTACTTC.

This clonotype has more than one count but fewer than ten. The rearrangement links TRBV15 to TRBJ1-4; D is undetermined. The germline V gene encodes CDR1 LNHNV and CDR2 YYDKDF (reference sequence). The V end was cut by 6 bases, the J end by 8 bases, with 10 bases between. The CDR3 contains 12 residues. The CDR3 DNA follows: TGTGCCACCAGGGAATCTAGCGAAAAACTGTTTTTT. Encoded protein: CATRESSEKLFF.